The rows below give T cell receptor beta chains drawn from one sample of a study of shared clonotypes between healthy human individuals. The table came from immunoSEQ multiplex PCR; TCRdb's copy has only in-frame clones and leaves some out. The data show about 2,100,000 clones, just over 90% seen once. The sequencing input was naive CD8+ T cells from PBMCs. These receptors all stem from a man younger than 30 in good health. Some clones in this sample may be carry-over from other donors' samples. Each CDR3 is given with its conserved first and last residue. Each record gives: J gene, D gene, V gene, clone size, CDR3 DNA, CDR3 protein. The D gene is left open where the match is weak. Clone size is not always given. Where it is, it says once, few, many or a class for expanded clones.

j_gene: TRBJ2-1; d_gene: TRBD2; v_gene: TRBV27; abundance: NA; CDR3nt: TGTGCCAGCAGTGGGGGACTAGCGGCCCCGAATGAGCAGTTCTTC; CDR3aa: CASSGGLAAPNEQFF
j_gene: TRBJ2-6; d_gene: TRBD2; v_gene: TRBV7-3; abundance: NA; CDR3nt: TGTGCCAGCCAGGATAGGGATGGACTAGCGATGATTTGG; CDR3aa: CASQDRDGLAMIW
j_gene: TRBJ2-3; d_gene: NA; v_gene: TRBV28; abundance: NA; CDR3nt: TGTGCCAGCAGTCAGGGGGGCGAAGGAGATACGCAGTATTTT; CDR3aa: CASSQGGEGDTQYF
j_gene: TRBJ1-5; d_gene: NA; v_gene: TRBV7-8; abundance: once; CDR3nt: TGTGCCAGCAGCCCGTTCCCAGGGAGTAATCAGCCCCAGCATTTT; CDR3aa: CASSPFPGSNQPQHF
j_gene: TRBJ2-7; d_gene: NA; v_gene: TRBV4-3; abundance: NA; CDR3nt: TGCGCCAGCAGCCAAGATTGGGGCAGCTCCTACGAGCAGTACTTC; CDR3aa: CASSQDWGSSYEQYF
j_gene: TRBJ1-4; d_gene: TRBD1; v_gene: TRBV2; abundance: NA; CDR3nt: TGTGCCAGCAGCCCCTTGGAGGACAGGGCAAATGAAAAACTGTTTTTT; CDR3aa: CASSPLEDRANEKLFF
j_gene: TRBJ2-1; d_gene: NA; v_gene: TRBV30; abundance: NA; CDR3nt: TGTGCCTGGAGTGTACTTTGGACGGTAGACAATGAGCAGTTCTTC; CDR3aa: CAWSVLWTVDNEQFF
j_gene: TRBJ1-1; d_gene: TRBD1; v_gene: TRBV27; abundance: NA; CDR3nt: TGTGCCAGCAGTCCCCGGATTGGGACAGTTGCTGAAGCTTTCTTT; CDR3aa: CASSPRIGTVAEAFF
j_gene: TRBJ2-5; d_gene: NA; v_gene: TRBV29-1; abundance: NA; CDR3nt: TGCAGCGTTGAAGATCGGGGAGGATTTGGCCAAGAGACCCAGTACTTC; CDR3aa: CSVEDRGGFGQETQYF
j_gene: TRBJ2-7; d_gene: NA; v_gene: TRBV7-9; abundance: NA; CDR3nt: TGTGCCAGCAGCGCTGGGGGAGACACCGGGCCCTACGAGCAGTACTTC; CDR3aa: CASSAGGDTGPYEQYF
j_gene: TRBJ2-7; d_gene: TRBD1; v_gene: TRBV28; abundance: NA; CDR3nt: TGTGCCAGCAGTTTCGGGACAGGGCCAGCCTACGAGCAGTACTTC; CDR3aa: CASSFGTGPAYEQYF
j_gene: TRBJ2-1; d_gene: TRBD2; v_gene: TRBV29-1; abundance: NA; CDR3nt: TGCAGCGTCGAAGGGGTAGCGGGAGAGGGGAGCTCCTACAATGAGCAGTTCTTC; CDR3aa: CSVEGVAGEGSSYNEQFF
j_gene: TRBJ2-3; d_gene: NA; v_gene: TRBV28; abundance: NA; CDR3nt: TGTGCCAGCAGTTTATATTGGACCCCCCAGCGGGATACGCAGTATTTT; CDR3aa: CASSLYWTPQRDTQYF
j_gene: TRBJ2-3; d_gene: NA; v_gene: TRBV9; abundance: NA; CDR3nt: TGTGCCAGCAGCCCCGGGCAGGGAAGCACAGATACGCAGTATTTT; CDR3aa: CASSPGQGSTDTQYF
j_gene: TRBJ2-7; d_gene: NA; v_gene: TRBV4-2; abundance: NA; CDR3nt: TGTGCCAGCAGCCAGAGCATGGACCCCCGTTTGGGCGAGCAGTACTTC; CDR3aa: CASSQSMDPRLGEQYF
j_gene: TRBJ1-5; d_gene: NA; v_gene: TRBV25-1; abundance: NA; CDR3nt: TGTGCCAGCAGTGACAGCAGCAATCAGCCCCAGCATTTT; CDR3aa: CASSDSSNQPQHF
j_gene: TRBJ2-3; d_gene: NA; v_gene: TRBV6-5; abundance: once; CDR3nt: TGTGCCAGCAGTTACTCGACTCGGGGCGGGGATACGCAGTATTTT; CDR3aa: CASSYSTRGGDTQYF
j_gene: TRBJ2-7; d_gene: NA; v_gene: TRBV4-1; abundance: NA; CDR3nt: TGCGCCAGCAGCCCCCCTGGTAGCTCCTACGAGCAGTACTTC; CDR3aa: CASSPPGSSYEQYF
j_gene: TRBJ1-1; d_gene: NA; v_gene: TRBV9; abundance: NA; CDR3nt: TGTGCCAGCACCTTTGGCCAGGCGAACACTGAAGCTTTCTTT; CDR3aa: CASTFGQANTEAFF
j_gene: TRBJ2-1; d_gene: TRBD2; v_gene: TRBV7-3; abundance: NA; CDR3nt: TGTGCCAGCAGCTTATGGGCGGGAGGGGTAACCTACAATGAGCAGTTCTTC; CDR3aa: CASSLWAGGVTYNEQFF
j_gene: TRBJ1-1; d_gene: TRBD1; v_gene: TRBV7-9; abundance: NA; CDR3nt: TGTGCCAGCAGCAAACCACGACAGGGGACAACTGAAGCTTTCTTT; CDR3aa: CASSKPRQGTTEAFF
j_gene: TRBJ2-7; d_gene: NA; v_gene: TRBV5-1; abundance: NA; CDR3nt: TGCGCCAGCAGCTTGGATGGCAGGGTCCTTTCCCTCGGGAACGAGCAGTACTTC; CDR3aa: CASSLDGRVLSLGNEQYF
j_gene: TRBJ1-1; d_gene: NA; v_gene: TRBV27; abundance: NA; CDR3nt: TGTGCCAGCAATCCCAGGGGGAACACTGAAGCTTTCTTT; CDR3aa: CASNPRGNTEAFF
j_gene: TRBJ1-1; d_gene: NA; v_gene: TRBV12-5; abundance: NA; CDR3nt: TGTGCTAGTGGTTTGGTGCAGGGAGGAAACACTGAAGCTTTCTTT; CDR3aa: CASGLVQGGNTEAFF
j_gene: TRBJ1-2; d_gene: NA; v_gene: TRBV30; abundance: NA; CDR3nt: TGTGCCTGGAGTGTGGGGTTCAGCTATGGCTACACCTTC; CDR3aa: CAWSVGFSYGYTF
j_gene: TRBJ2-7; d_gene: TRBD1; v_gene: TRBV5-1; abundance: NA; CDR3nt: TGCGCCAGCAGCGGAGGACAGGGTTACCGCGAGCAGTACTTC; CDR3aa: CASSGGQGYREQYF
j_gene: TRBJ1-2; d_gene: TRBD1; v_gene: TRBV7-9; abundance: NA; CDR3nt: TGTGCCAGCAGCCCCGGGACAGGCCAATTCGGCTACACCTTC; CDR3aa: CASSPGTGQFGYTF
j_gene: TRBJ2-3; d_gene: NA; v_gene: TRBV9; abundance: NA; CDR3nt: TGTGCCAGCAGCGTAGGCGGTACGCAGTATTTT; CDR3aa: CASSVGGTQYF
j_gene: TRBJ2-3; d_gene: TRBD2; v_gene: TRBV27; abundance: NA; CDR3nt: TGTGCCAGCAGGCCGTGGGCGGGAGTAGCGGATACGCAGTATTTT; CDR3aa: CASRPWAGVADTQYF
j_gene: TRBJ2-1; d_gene: NA; v_gene: TRBV9; abundance: NA; CDR3nt: TGTGCCAGCAGCCATCAGCGGGAGCAGTTCTTC; CDR3aa: CASSHQREQFF
j_gene: TRBJ2-1; d_gene: TRBD1; v_gene: TRBV7-9; abundance: NA; CDR3nt: TGTGCCAGCCCCACAGGACAGGGTGGACATGGGGGTTACAATGAGCAGTTCTTC; CDR3aa: CASPTGQGGHGGYNEQFF
j_gene: TRBJ2-7; d_gene: NA; v_gene: TRBV28; abundance: NA; CDR3nt: TGTGCCAGCAGTTTCCCCGGGGAGCAGTACTTC; CDR3aa: CASSFPGEQYF
j_gene: TRBJ2-4; d_gene: NA; v_gene: TRBV11-2; abundance: NA; CDR3nt: TGTGCCAGCAGCTTCAGGGGTGGTTCGGCCAAAAACATTCAGTACTTC; CDR3aa: CASSFRGGSAKNIQYF
j_gene: TRBJ2-4; d_gene: NA; v_gene: TRBV27; abundance: NA; CDR3nt: TGTGCCAGCAGTCCGGGGACCCGGGCGGACATTCAGTACTTC; CDR3aa: CASSPGTRADIQYF
j_gene: TRBJ1-5; d_gene: NA; v_gene: TRBV29-1; abundance: NA; CDR3nt: TGCAGCGTTTCGTGGGGCCGGAATCAGCCCCAGCATTTT; CDR3aa: CSVSWGRNQPQHF
j_gene: TRBJ2-2; d_gene: NA; v_gene: TRBV7-6; abundance: NA; CDR3nt: TGTGCCAGCAGCTTAGGGCCGGGCACCGGGGAGCTGTTTTTT; CDR3aa: CASSLGPGTGELFF
j_gene: TRBJ2-2; d_gene: NA; v_gene: TRBV5-1; abundance: NA; CDR3nt: TGCGCCAGCAGCGAACTCAGGGGTAACACCGGGGAGCTGTTTTTT; CDR3aa: CASSELRGNTGELFF
j_gene: TRBJ2-7; d_gene: NA; v_gene: TRBV19; abundance: NA; CDR3nt: TGTGCCAGTAGTATTACTAGCTTTTCGGAGCAGTACTTC; CDR3aa: CASSITSFSEQYF
j_gene: TRBJ2-7; d_gene: NA; v_gene: TRBV7-2; abundance: NA; CDR3nt: TGTGCCAGCAGCTCACGGGGAAACTACGAGCAGTACTTC; CDR3aa: CASSSRGNYEQYF
j_gene: TRBJ2-5; d_gene: TRBD1; v_gene: TRBV15; abundance: NA; CDR3nt: TGTGCCACCAGCAGGGGGGGACAGGGACACCAAGAGACCCAGTACTTC; CDR3aa: CATSRGGQGHQETQYF
j_gene: TRBJ2-2; d_gene: NA; v_gene: TRBV9; abundance: NA; CDR3nt: TGTGCCAGCAGCGTAGATCCCACCGCGCAGCGAAACACCGGGGAGCTGTTTTTT; CDR3aa: CASSVDPTAQRNTGELFF
j_gene: TRBJ1-4; d_gene: NA; v_gene: TRBV30; abundance: NA; CDR3nt: TGTGCCTGGAGTGCTTCGGCGGCAACTAATGAAAAACTGTTTTTT; CDR3aa: CAWSASAATNEKLFF
j_gene: TRBJ2-7; d_gene: TRBD1; v_gene: TRBV6-6; abundance: NA; CDR3nt: TGTGCCAGCAGTTTGACAGGGGGTACCTACGAGCAGTACTTC; CDR3aa: CASSLTGGTYEQYF
j_gene: TRBJ2-7; d_gene: NA; v_gene: TRBV18; abundance: NA; CDR3nt: TGTGCCAGCTCACCAGGGCTCTCGCGGAGCTCCTACGAGCAGTACTTC; CDR3aa: CASSPGLSRSSYEQYF
j_gene: TRBJ1-4; d_gene: NA; v_gene: TRBV10-3; abundance: NA; CDR3nt: TGTGCCATCAGTGACCAAAAGGGGGACGCTCAGGCAGAACTGTTTTTT; CDR3aa: CAISDQKGDAQAELFF
j_gene: TRBJ1-1; d_gene: NA; v_gene: TRBV19; abundance: NA; CDR3nt: TGTGCCAGTAGTAGAACGGGCGACCGGGGGACTGAAGCTTTCTTT; CDR3aa: CASSRTGDRGTEAFF
j_gene: TRBJ2-7; d_gene: NA; v_gene: TRBV30; abundance: NA; CDR3nt: TGTGCCTGGAGTATAGGTGCTGGCTCCTACGAGCAGTACTTC; CDR3aa: CAWSIGAGSYEQYF
j_gene: TRBJ2-7; d_gene: NA; v_gene: TRBV4-3; abundance: NA; CDR3nt: TGCGCCAGCAGCCAAGATCTGAAATACGAGCAGTACTTC; CDR3aa: CASSQDLKYEQYF
j_gene: TRBJ1-2; d_gene: NA; v_gene: TRBV4-1; abundance: once; CDR3nt: TGCGCCAGCAGCCAACAAGGGGATACTGGCTACACCTTC; CDR3aa: CASSQQGDTGYTF
j_gene: TRBJ1-5; d_gene: TRBD1; v_gene: TRBV27; abundance: NA; CDR3nt: TGTGCCAGCAGTTTATCAGGGACAGGGAAGAGTCAGCCCCAGCATTTT; CDR3aa: CASSLSGTGKSQPQHF
j_gene: TRBJ1-3; d_gene: NA; v_gene: TRBV4-3; abundance: NA; CDR3nt: TGCGCCAGCAGCCAAAAAAACCTTGGACGGAGCTCTGGAAACACCATATATTTT; CDR3aa: CASSQKNLGRSSGNTIYF
j_gene: TRBJ2-1; d_gene: TRBD2; v_gene: TRBV28; abundance: NA; CDR3nt: TGTGCCAGCAGTTTATCTACCGGGGGGGATGAGCAGTTCTTC; CDR3aa: CASSLSTGGDEQFF